These T cell receptor beta chains were read from a single sample in a study of cytomegalovirus exposure and HLA in healthy donors. TCRdb's copy holds only in-frame clones and misses some; the assay was immunoSEQ multiplex PCR. The sample records about 150,000 clones, roughly 80% being singletons. The material sequenced was PBMCs. These receptors were collected from a young man in good health and CMV-seropositive. Both conserved end residues are part of each CDR3. The D gene is left open where the match is weak. Clone size is given for some rows only: seen once, a few or many times, or a class if the clone is expanded.

>few|-|TRBJ2-1|15|TRBV7-9
CASSLMVTRTHEQFF
TGTGCCAGCAGCTTAATGGTTACACGAACCCATGAGCAGTTCTTC
>-|TRBD1|TRBJ1-1|16|TRBV6-5
CASSYPRQGGTTEAFF
TGTGCCAGCAGTTACCCAAGACAGGGTGGAACCACTGAAGCTTTCTTT
>-|-|TRBJ2-1|16|TRBV29-1
CSVDRGGQDPHNEQFF
TGCAGCGTTGATAGGGGGGGACAGGACCCCCACAATGAGCAGTTCTTC
>-|-|TRBJ2-1|16|TRBV5-4
CASSTPPGMDYNEQFF
TGTGCCAGCAGCACCCCTCCGGGAATGGACTACAATGAGCAGTTCTTC
>-|TRBD2|TRBJ2-2|14|TRBV2
CASRTSGNTGELFF
TGTGCCAGCAGGACTAGCGGGAACACCGGGGAGCTGTTTTTT
>-|-|TRBJ1-2|12|TRBV9
CASSASGKGYTF
TGTGCCAGCAGCGCGTCAGGGAAGGGCTACACCTTC
>few|-|TRBJ2-7|16|TRBV13
CASSLRGSGLTYEQYF
TGTGCCAGCAGCCTCCGGGGTAGCGGCCTAACCTACGAGCAGTACTTC
>-|-|TRBJ2-1|13|TRBV2
CASSEGPVHEQFF
TGTGCCAGCAGTGAAGGGCCTGTCCATGAGCAGTTCTTC
>-|-|TRBJ2-6|13|TRBV28
CASRGSGANVLTF
TGTGCCAGCCGGGGCTCTGGGGCCAACGTCCTGACTTTC
>-|-|TRBJ2-7|14|TRBV4-1
CASSQDPTSYEQYF
TGCGCCAGCAGCCAAGACCCGACATCCTACGAGCAGTACTTC
>-|-|TRBJ2-5|14|TRBV5-1
CASWEPGRVKTQYF
TGCGCCAGCTGGGAACCCGGGAGAGTAAAGACCCAGTACTTC
>-|TRBD1|TRBJ1-1|15|TRBV6-1
CASSKTGALNTEAFF
TGTGCCAGCAGCAAAACAGGGGCCTTGAACACTGAAGCTTTCTTT
>-|TRBD1|TRBJ1-3|15|TRBV28
CASSLPGQGGNTIYF
TGTGCCAGCAGTTTACCGGGACAGGGCGGAAACACCATATATTTT
>-|TRBD2|TRBJ2-4|14|TRBV27
CASPGRGEGDIQYF
TGTGCCAGCCCGGGCCGGGGGGAAGGGGACATTCAGTACTTC